A single sample gave rise to the 2 T cell receptor beta chains below, sequenced in a study of identical twins. TCRdb called the 5' RACE reads again in MiXCR, with one record for every CDR3 protein. The sample comprises a few hundred thousand distinct CDR3 sequences, about 18% of which are singletons, and 9.5% to 15% rests with the top ten. The source material was naive T cells sorted from blood. The source of these receptors is a man aged 50-60 years in good health.

This clonotype was detected only a few times. This sequence joins TRBV5-1 and TRBJ2-3; D gene uncertain. With 4 bases removed from V and 4 bases from J, the gap between germline ends came to 13 bases. From germline, CDR1 is SGHRS and CDR2 YFSETQ. CDR3 size: 14 residues. The chain's CDR3 is CASSPPTYSDTQYF. DNA for the CDR3: TGCGCCAGCAGCCCCCCGACTTACTCAGATACGCAGTATTTT.

The table lists this clonotype with a few counts. The rearrangement joins TRBV29-1 to TRBJ2-1; the match to TRBD1 covers 7 bases. The V and J ends lost 4 bases and 2 bases, in that order; junction bases with no gene match: 5. The CDR3 runs 14 residues. Germline CDR1 is SQVTM and CDR2 is ANQGSEA. As DNA, the CDR3 is TGCAGCGTTGCCTCCGGGACAGCCTACAATGAGCAGTTCTTC. Protein: CSVASGTAYNEQFF.